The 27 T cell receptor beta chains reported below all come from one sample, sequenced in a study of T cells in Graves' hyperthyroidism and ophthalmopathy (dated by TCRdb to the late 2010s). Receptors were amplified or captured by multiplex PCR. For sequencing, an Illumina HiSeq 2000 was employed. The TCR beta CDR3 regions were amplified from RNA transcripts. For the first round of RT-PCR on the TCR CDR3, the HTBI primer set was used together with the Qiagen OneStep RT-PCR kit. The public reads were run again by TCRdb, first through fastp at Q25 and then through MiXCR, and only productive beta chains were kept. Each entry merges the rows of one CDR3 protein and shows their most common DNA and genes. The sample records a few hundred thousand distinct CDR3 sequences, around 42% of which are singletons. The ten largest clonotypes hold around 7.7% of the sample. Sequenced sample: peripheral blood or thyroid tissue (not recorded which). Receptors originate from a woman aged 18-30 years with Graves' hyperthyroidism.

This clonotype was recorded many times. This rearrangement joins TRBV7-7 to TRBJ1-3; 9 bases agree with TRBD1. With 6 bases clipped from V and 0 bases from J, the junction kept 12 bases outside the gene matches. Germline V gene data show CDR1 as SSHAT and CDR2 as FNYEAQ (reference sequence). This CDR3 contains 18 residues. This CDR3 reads CASRSGTGITRSGNTIYF. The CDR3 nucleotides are TGTGCCAGCAGGTCGGGGACAGGGATAACCCGCTCTGGAAACACCATATATTTT.

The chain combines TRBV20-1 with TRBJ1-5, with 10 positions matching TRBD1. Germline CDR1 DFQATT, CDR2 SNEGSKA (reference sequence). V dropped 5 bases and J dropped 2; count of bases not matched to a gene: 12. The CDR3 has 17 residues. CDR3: CSARRPGQGFGNQPQHF. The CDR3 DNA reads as TGCAGTGCTCGACGCCCGGGACAGGGGTTTGGCAATCAGCCCCAGCATTTT.

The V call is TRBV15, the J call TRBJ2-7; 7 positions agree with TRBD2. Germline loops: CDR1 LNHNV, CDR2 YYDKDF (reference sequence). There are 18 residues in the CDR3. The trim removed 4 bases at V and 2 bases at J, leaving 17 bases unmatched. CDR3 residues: CATSTGLLANLNTYEQYF. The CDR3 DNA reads TGTGCCACCAGCACGGGTCTACTAGCGAACCTCAACACCTACGAGCAGTACTTC. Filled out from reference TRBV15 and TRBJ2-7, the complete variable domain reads DAMVIQNPRYQVTQFGKPVTLSCSQTLNHNVMYWYQQKSSQAPKLLFHYYDKDFNNEADTPDNFQSRRPNTSFCFLDIRSPGLGDTAMYLCATSTGLLANLNTYEQYFGPGTRLTVT.

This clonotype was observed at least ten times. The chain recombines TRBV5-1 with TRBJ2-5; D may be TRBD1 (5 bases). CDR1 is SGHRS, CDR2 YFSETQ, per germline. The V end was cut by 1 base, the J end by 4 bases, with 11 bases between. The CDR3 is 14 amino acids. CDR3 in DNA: TGCGCCAGCAGCTTGATCCAGGGTTTAGAGACCCAGTACTTC. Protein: CASSLIQGLETQYF.

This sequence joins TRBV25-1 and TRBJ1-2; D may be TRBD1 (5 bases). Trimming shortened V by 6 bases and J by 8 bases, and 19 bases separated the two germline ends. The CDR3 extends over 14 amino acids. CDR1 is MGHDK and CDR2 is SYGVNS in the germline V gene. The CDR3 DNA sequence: TGTGCCAGCAGCTTTGGGGCGGGAGGCTACGGCTACACCTTC. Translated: CASSFGAGGYGYTF.

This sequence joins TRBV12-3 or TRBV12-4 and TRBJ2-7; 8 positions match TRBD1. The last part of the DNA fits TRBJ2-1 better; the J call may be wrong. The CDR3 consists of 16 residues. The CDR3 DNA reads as TGTGCCAGCAGTTTTGAATTAGGCAGGGGGCCGTTTGAGCAGTTCTTC. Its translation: CASSFELGRGPFEQFF.

CDR3 amino acids: CAISLGGANVLTF. DNA for the CDR3: TGTGCCATCAGCCTGGGGGGGGCCAACGTCCTGACTTTC. The genes are TRBV10-3 and TRBJ2-6, with D uncertain. The V end lost 6 bases, the J end lost 4 bases, and 7 bases lay between the germline ends. The CDR3 consists of 13 residues. Per germline, CDR1 ENHRY and CDR2 SYGVKD.

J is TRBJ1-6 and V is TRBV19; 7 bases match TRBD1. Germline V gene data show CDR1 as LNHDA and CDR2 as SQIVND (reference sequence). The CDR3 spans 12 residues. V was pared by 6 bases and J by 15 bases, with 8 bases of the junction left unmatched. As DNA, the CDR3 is TGTGCCAGTAGCTACCGGGACAGATACCTCCACTTT. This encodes CASSYRDRYLHF.

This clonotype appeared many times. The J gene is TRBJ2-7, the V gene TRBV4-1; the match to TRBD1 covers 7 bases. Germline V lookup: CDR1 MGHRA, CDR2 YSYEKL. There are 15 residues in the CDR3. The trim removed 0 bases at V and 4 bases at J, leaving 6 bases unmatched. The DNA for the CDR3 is TGCGCCAGCAGCCAAGAAACCAGGGGGTCTTACGAGCAGTACTTC. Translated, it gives CASSQETRGSYEQYF.

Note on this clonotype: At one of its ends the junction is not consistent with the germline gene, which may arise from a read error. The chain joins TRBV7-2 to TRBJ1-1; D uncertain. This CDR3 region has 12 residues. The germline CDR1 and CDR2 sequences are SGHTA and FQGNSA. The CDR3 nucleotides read TGTGCCAGCAGATTAGTTAGTATTGAAGCTTTCTTT. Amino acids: CASRLVSIEAFF.

The CDR3 sequence is CATSPGENHEQYF. Here the CDR3 DNA reads TGCGCCACCTCCCCAGGGGAAAACCACGAGCAGTACTTC. V usage is TRBV5-1 and J usage is TRBJ2-7; D possibly corresponds to TRBD1 (6 bases). Trimming removed 9 bases from V and 5 bases from J, with 18 bases in between. Germline values: CDR1 SGHRS, CDR2 YFSETQ. This CDR3 contains 13 residues.

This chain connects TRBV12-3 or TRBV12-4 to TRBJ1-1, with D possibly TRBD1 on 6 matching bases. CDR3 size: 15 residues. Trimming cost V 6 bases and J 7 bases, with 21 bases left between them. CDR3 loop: CASSTSRGLRVEAFF. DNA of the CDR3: TGTGCCAGCAGCACCTCGAGGGGGTTGCGCGTTGAAGCTTTCTTT.

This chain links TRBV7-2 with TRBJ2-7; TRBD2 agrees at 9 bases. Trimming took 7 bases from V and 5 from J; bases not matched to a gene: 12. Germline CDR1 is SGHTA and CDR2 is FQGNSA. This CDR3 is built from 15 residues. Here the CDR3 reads CASTPGLAGFHEQYF. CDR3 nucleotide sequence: TGTGCCAGCACCCCTGGGCTAGCGGGATTCCACGAGCAGTACTTC.

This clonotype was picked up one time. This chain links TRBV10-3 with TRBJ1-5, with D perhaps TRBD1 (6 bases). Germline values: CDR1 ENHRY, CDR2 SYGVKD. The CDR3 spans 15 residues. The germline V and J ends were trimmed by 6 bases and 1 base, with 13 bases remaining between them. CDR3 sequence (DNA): TGTGCCATCAGGGTTCCGGGGGCAAGCAATCAGCCCCAGCATTTT. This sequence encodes CAIRVPGASNQPQHF.

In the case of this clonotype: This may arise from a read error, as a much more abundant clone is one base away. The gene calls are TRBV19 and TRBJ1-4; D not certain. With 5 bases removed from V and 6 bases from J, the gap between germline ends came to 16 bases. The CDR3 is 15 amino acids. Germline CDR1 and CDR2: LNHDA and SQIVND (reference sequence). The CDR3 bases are TGTGCCAGTAGTCCTGGAGGAAGGATTTATGAAAAACTGTTTTTT. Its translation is CASSPGGRIYEKLFF.

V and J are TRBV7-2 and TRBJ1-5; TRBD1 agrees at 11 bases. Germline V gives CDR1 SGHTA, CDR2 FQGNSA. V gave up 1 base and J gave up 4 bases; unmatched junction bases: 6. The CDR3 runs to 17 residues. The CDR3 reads CASSLGRTGGRNQPQHF. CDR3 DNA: TGTGCCAGCAGCTTAGGACGGACAGGGGGCAGGAATCAGCCCCAGCATTTT.

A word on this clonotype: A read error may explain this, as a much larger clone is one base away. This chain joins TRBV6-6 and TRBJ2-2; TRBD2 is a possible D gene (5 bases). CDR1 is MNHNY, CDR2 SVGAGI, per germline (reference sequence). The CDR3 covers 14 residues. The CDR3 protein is CASSYSVSTGEPFF. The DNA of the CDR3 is TGTGCCAGCAGTTACTCAGTAAGCACCGGGGAGCCGTTTTTT.

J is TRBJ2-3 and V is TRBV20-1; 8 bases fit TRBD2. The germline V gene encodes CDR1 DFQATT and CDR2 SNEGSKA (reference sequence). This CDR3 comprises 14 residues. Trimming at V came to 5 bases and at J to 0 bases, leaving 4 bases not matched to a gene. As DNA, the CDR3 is TGCAGTGCTCCCCCTAGCGGGAGCACAGATACGCAGTATTTT. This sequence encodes CSAPPSGSTDTQYF.

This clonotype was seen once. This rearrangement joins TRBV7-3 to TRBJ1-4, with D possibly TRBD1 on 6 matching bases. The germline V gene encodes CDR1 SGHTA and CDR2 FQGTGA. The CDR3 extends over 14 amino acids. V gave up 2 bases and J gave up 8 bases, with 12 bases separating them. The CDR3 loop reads CASSLGGAEEKLFF. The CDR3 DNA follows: TGTGCCAGCAGCTTAGGGGGGGCGGAAGAAAAACTGTTTTTT.

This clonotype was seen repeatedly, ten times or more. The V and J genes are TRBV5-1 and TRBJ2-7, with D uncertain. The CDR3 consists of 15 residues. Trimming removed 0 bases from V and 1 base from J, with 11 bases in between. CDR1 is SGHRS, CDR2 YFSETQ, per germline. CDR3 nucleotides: TGCGCCAGCAGCTTGGAAGGGCCTATATCCTACGAGCAGTACTTC. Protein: CASSLEGPISYEQYF.

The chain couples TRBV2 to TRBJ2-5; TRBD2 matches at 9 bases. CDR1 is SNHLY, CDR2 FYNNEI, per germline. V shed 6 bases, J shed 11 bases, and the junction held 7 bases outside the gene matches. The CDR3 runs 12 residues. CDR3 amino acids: CASRDSGSSQYF. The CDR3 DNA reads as TGTGCCAGCAGGGATAGCGGGAGCTCGCAGTACTTC.

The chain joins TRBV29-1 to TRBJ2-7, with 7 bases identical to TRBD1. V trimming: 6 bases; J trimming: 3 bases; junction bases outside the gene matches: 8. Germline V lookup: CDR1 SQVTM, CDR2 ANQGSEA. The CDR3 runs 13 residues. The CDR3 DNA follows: TGCAGCGTGCTTGGGACAGAGTTCTACGAGCAGTACTTC. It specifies CSVLGTEFYEQYF.

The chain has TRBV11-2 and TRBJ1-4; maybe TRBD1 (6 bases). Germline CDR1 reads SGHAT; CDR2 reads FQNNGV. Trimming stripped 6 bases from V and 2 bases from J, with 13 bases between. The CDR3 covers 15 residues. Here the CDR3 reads CASSYGGPTNEKLFF. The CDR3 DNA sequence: TGTGCCAGCAGTTACGGGGGGCCTACTAATGAAAAACTGTTTTTT.

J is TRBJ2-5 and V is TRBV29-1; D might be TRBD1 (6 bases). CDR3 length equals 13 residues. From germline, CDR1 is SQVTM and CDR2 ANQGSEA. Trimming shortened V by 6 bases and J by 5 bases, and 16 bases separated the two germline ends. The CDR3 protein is CSVRDNPGETQYF. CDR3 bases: TGCAGCGTCCGGGACAACCCTGGGGAGACCCAGTACTTC.

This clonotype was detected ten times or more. The CDR3 DNA sequence: TGTGCCAGCAGCCCATCGGTAGTCAGCCAAGAGACCCAGTACTTC. Its protein is CASSPSVVSQETQYF. The J gene is TRBJ2-5, the V gene TRBV7-3, with D unclear. The germline V gene encodes CDR1 SGHTA and CDR2 FQGTGA. CDR3 length: 15 residues. V lost 5 bases and J 1 base, leaving 14 bases between the germline ends.

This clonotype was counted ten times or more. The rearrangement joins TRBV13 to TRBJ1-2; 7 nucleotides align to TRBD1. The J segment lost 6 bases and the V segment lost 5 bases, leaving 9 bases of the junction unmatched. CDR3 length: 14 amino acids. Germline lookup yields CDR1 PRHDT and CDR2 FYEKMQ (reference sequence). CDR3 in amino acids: CASSQDRKRDGYTF. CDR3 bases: TGTGCCAGCAGCCAGGACAGGAAACGGGATGGCTACACCTTC.

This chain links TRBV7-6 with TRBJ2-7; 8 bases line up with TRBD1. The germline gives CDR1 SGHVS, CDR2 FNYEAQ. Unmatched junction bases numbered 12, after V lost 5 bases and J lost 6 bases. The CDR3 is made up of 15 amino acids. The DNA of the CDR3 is TGTGCCAGCAGCCCTCCTGGAGGGACAGGTGGCGAGCAGTACTTC. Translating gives CASSPPGGTGGEQYF.